Listed below are T cell receptor beta chains from one sample, sequenced in a study of control samples from healthy donors and cancer patients. TCRdb's table, derived via immunoSEQ multiplex PCR, lists solely in-frame clones and lacks some. The sample contains some 130,000 clones, 92% of which appear only once. The sequencing sample was made of blood. These receptors were taken from a woman aged 50 to 60 in good health. CDR3s include the opening cysteine and the closing phenylalanine or tryptophan. D genes are given only for firm matches. Clone size is stated in some rows and not others, as once, few, many or a class when expanded.

D: .; V: TRBV2; J: TRBJ1-2; size: .; CDR3: CASSRESRLGGYTF; DNA: TGTGCCAGCAGTAGAGAAAGTCGCCTTGGTGGCTACACCTTC
D: TRBD1; V: TRBV5-1; J: TRBJ1-5; size: .; CDR3: CASSLDGTDQPQHF; DNA: TGCGCCAGCAGCTTGGACGGGACAGATCAGCCCCAGCATTTT
D: .; V: TRBV28; J: TRBJ2-3; size: .; CDR3: CASRAGTLNTDTQYF; DNA: TGTGCCAGCAGGGCCGGGACCTTAAACACAGATACGCAGTATTTT
D: .; V: TRBV10-1; J: TRBJ2-5; size: .; CDR3: CASSQGLGETQYF; DNA: TGCGCCAGCAGTCAAGGACTGGGGGAGACCCAGTACTTC
D: .; V: TRBV27; J: TRBJ2-7; size: .; CDR3: CASSLLGGGSKAIYEQYF; DNA: TGTGCCAGCAGTTTATTAGGTGGGGGGTCCAAGGCGATATACGAGCAGTACTTC
D: .; V: TRBV28; J: TRBJ1-6; size: once; CDR3: CASSPPGPPLHF; DNA: TGTGCCAGCAGTCCCCCCGGTCCACCCCTCCACTTT
D: TRBD1; V: TRBV28; J: TRBJ1-1; size: .; CDR3: CASTPNGQGAPGTEAFF; DNA: TGTGCCAGCACCCCAAACGGACAGGGGGCGCCGGGGACTGAAGCTTTCTTT
D: TRBD1; V: TRBV12-3/TRBV12-4; J: TRBJ1-2; size: .; CDR3: CASSLGDRKIF; DNA: TGTGCCAGCAGTTTAGGGGACAGGAAAATCTTC
D: .; V: TRBV2; J: TRBJ1-1; size: .; CDR3: CASRDWGLNTEAFF; DNA: TGTGCCAGCCGGGATTGGGGGCTGAACACTGAAGCTTTCTTT
D: TRBD1; V: TRBV4-1; J: TRBJ1-5; size: .; CDR3: CASSQVGTGNQPQHF; DNA: TGCGCCAGCAGCCAAGTGGGGACAGGTAATCAGCCCCAGCATTTT
D: .; V: TRBV2; J: TRBJ1-4; size: .; CDR3: CASRKVGATNEKLFF; DNA: TGTGCCAGCAGAAAGGTGGGGGCGACTAATGAAAAACTGTTTTTT
D: TRBD1; V: TRBV9; J: TRBJ1-3; size: .; CDR3: CASSPFSGTGALSGNTIYF; DNA: TGTGCCAGCAGCCCCTTTAGCGGGACAGGGGCTTTGTCTGGAAACACCATATATTTT
D: TRBD1; V: TRBV6-4; J: TRBJ1-6; size: .; CDR3: CASSAGQGNSPLHF; DNA: TGTGCCAGCAGTGCGGGACAGGGAAATTCACCCCTCCACTTT
D: .; V: TRBV30; J: TRBJ1-6; size: .; CDR3: CAWSRDSPLHF; DNA: TGTGCCTGGAGTAGAGATTCACCCCTCCACTTT
D: .; V: TRBV20-1; J: TRBJ1-2; size: .; CDR3: CSASPRGRGYGYTF; DNA: TGCAGTGCTAGTCCCCGGGGGCGCGGCTATGGCTACACCTTC
D: .; V: TRBV6-5; J: TRBJ1-2; size: .; CDR3: CASSYTGPEVYGYTF; DNA: TGTGCCAGCAGTTACACAGGGCCAGAAGTCTATGGCTACACCTTC